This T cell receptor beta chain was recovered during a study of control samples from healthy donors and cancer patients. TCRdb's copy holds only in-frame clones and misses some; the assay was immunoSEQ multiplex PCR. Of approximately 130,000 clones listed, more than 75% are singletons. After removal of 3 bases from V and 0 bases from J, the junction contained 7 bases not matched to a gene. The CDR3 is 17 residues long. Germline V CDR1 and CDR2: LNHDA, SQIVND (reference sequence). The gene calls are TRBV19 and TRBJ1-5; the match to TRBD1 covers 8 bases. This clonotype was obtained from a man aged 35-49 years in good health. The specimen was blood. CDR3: CASSMYPGGNSNQPQHF. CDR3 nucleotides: TGTGCCAGTAGTATGTATCCAGGGGGCAATAGCAATCAGCCCCAGCATTTT.